What follows describes a single TCR beta chain. The data are from a study of blood T cell repertoires in COVID-19. Study at large: Donors in the United States, Italy and Spain gave samples during acute or convalescent COVID-19. PBMCs, B-cell-depleted T cells, or T cells provided the cDNA or gDNA that made up the material.

Per the study methods: Cell counts per sample came from amplifying reference gene primers. Assay used: immunoSEQ multiplex PCR; TCRdb lists only in-frame clones, some missing. Clonal size and the V and J genes are those of that table, whereas D and trimming came from the DNA. The data show roughly 99,000 clones, approximately 81% seen once. The CDR3 is 15 amino acids. J lost 7 bases, V lost 6 bases, and 6 bases had no gene match. Germline lookup yields CDR1 KGHDR and CDR2 SFDVKD. The TCR originated in a human donor in a cohort sampled during active COVID-19. The sequenced material came from peripheral blood. The chain employs TRBV24-1 and TRBJ2-1; 12 positions match TRBD2. The CDR3 region has the DNA TGTGCCACCAGTATGACTAGCGGGAGAGAAAATGAGCAGTTCTTC. This encodes CATSMTSGRENEQFF.